This TCR beta chain was identified during a study of blood T cell repertoires in COVID-19. Study context: COVID-19 samples, acute and convalescent, were from the United States, Italy and Spain. Nucleic acid was either cDNA or gDNA, and it came from T cells, B-cell-depleted T cells, or PBMCs.

The germline V gene encodes CDR1 SSHAT and CDR2 FNYEAQ (reference sequence). The CDR3 extends over 14 amino acids. Of note for this clone: One end of the junction fails to match germline, which may point to a read error.

Original methodology: Nucleated cell counts were estimated from reference gene primer amplification. The data were produced by immunoSEQ multiplex PCR, yet TCRdb's version contains in-frame clones alone and is incomplete. The V and J calls and clone size come from that table; D and trimming were worked out from the DNA. The data show about 220,000 clones, roughly 80% seen once. The chain couples TRBV7-7 to TRBJ2-1; 7 bases match TRBD2. This TCR was recovered from a man aged 30 to 39 with active or convalescent COVID-19. Sequenced: peripheral blood. The CDR3 DNA reads as TGTGCTAGCAGCTTCGGACCCCTAGCGGCTGAGCAGTTCTTC. This translates into CASSFGPLAAEQFF.